What follows are 20 T cell receptor beta chains derived from one specimen sequenced in a study of cytomegalovirus exposure and HLA in healthy donors. With 60 Vbeta and 13 Jbeta primers, the PCR was carried out. Repertoires were generated with immunoSEQ multiplex PCR, while TCRdb's copy carries only in-frame clones and drops some. The table lists around 96,000 clones, around 84% of them singletons, with approximately 2% in the top ten. The sample comprised PBMCs. The receptors shown here come from a man between 18 and 29 years old in good health and CMV-seronegative.

This sequence joins TRBV2 and TRBJ1-2; no definite D call. V was pared by 5 bases and J by 5 bases, with 6 bases between. Germline CDR1 SNHLY, CDR2 FYNNEI. The CDR3 extends over 11 amino acids. The chain's CDR3 is CASSREYGYTF. As DNA, the CDR3 is TGTGCCAGCAGTAGAGAGTATGGCTACACCTTC.

A few counts support this clone. This sequence joins TRBV27 and TRBJ2-6, with a possible D match to TRBD1 (5 bases). The germline V gene encodes CDR1 MNHEY and CDR2 SMNVEV (reference sequence). With 1 base removed from V and 0 bases from J, the gap between germline ends came to 10 bases. The CDR3 consists of 17 residues. Written as DNA, the CDR3 is TGTGCCAGCAGTTTATTAGGGGCAAACTCTGGGGCCAACGTCCTGACTTTC. The encoded protein is CASSLLGANSGANVLTF.

V gene TRBV6-5 combines with J gene TRBJ1-5, with 9 bases lining up with TRBD1. Losses at the gene ends were 6 bases for V and 6 bases for J; bases not matched to a gene: 6. This CDR3 has 14 residues. Germline CDR1 MNHEY, CDR2 SVGAGI. The CDR3 DNA sequence: TGTGCCAGCAGCCAGACAGGGGGAGGTCAGCCCCAGCATTTT. This codes for CASSQTGGGQPQHF.

The chain carries TRBV11-2 and TRBJ1-2; 9 bases map to TRBD1. The length of the CDR3 is 15 residues. V shed 5 bases and J 1 base; nucleotides not matched to a gene: 5. Germline V CDR1 and CDR2: SGHAT, FQNNGV. CDR3 in amino acids: CASSPGQGLNYGYTF. The CDR3 nucleotides read TGTGCCAGCAGCCCCGGACAGGGGCTTAACTATGGCTACACCTTC.

The chain is built from TRBV4-1 and TRBJ1-3, with D possibly matching TRBD1 (6 bases). This CDR3 contains 16 residues. Trimming took 3 bases from V and 1 from J, leaving 13 bases between them. Per germline, CDR1 MGHRA and CDR2 YSYEKL. The CDR3 reads CASSQTFRGSGNTIYF. For the CDR3, the DNA is TGCGCCAGCAGCCAGACCTTCAGGGGTTCTGGAAACACCATATATTTT.

The rearrangement links TRBV2 to TRBJ2-1, with D possibly being TRBD2 (7 bases). CDR1 SNHLY and CDR2 FYNNEI come from the germline V gene. Deletions cut 8 bases from V and 14 bases from J, with 19 bases between. The CDR3 is 12 residues long. The CDR3 loop reads CASVGGGGAEFF. CDR3 nucleotide sequence: TGTGCCAGCGTGGGTGGAGGGGGGGCAGAGTTCTTC.

This clone was seen just once. This chain connects TRBV27 to TRBJ1-2; 7 nucleotides line up with TRBD1. CDR1 is MNHEY and CDR2 is SMNVEV in the germline V gene (reference sequence). This CDR3 spans 14 amino acids. With V trimmed by 6 bases and J by 2 bases, 6 bases remained unmatched. CDR3 in DNA: TGTGCCAGCAGCCGCGGACAGGACAACTATGGCTACACCTTC. Translating it yields CASSRGQDNYGYTF.

V usage is TRBV7-9 and J usage is TRBJ1-2; tentatively, D is TRBD1 (5 bases). This CDR3 spans 13 amino acids. With 5 bases removed from V and 12 bases from J, the gap between germline ends came to 19 bases. CDR1 is SEHNR and CDR2 is FQNEAQ in the germline V gene (reference sequence). The CDR3 nucleotides read TGTGCCAGCAGCCCCGGACCTCCTACAGGAAACACCTTC. Translating gives CASSPGPPTGNTF.

The CDR3 here is CASSTGQGANEQYF. CDR3 DNA sequence: TGTGCCAGTAGTACGGGACAGGGGGCCAACGAGCAGTACTTC. This rearrangement joins TRBV19 to TRBJ2-7, with 12 positions matching TRBD1. Germline V gene lookup returns CDR1 LNHDA and CDR2 SQIVND (reference sequence). The CDR3 has 14 residues. Trimming took 4 bases from V and 5 from J; bases not matched to a gene: 3.

V and J are TRBV27 and TRBJ1-6; no definite D call. The length of the CDR3 is 15 residues. The germline V and J ends were trimmed by 4 bases and 7 bases, with 14 bases remaining between them. Germline V gene data show CDR1 as MNHEY and CDR2 as SMNVEV (reference sequence). The CDR3 DNA reads as TGTGCCAGCAGTTCTGGTATCGGGAAAAATTCACCCCTCCACTTT. Translating it yields CASSSGIGKNSPLHF.

The rearrangement joins TRBV4-1 to TRBJ2-7; possible D gene TRBD2, 6 bases. V lost 0 bases and J 9 bases, leaving 12 bases between the germline ends. From germline, CDR1 is MGHRA and CDR2 YSYEKL. The length of the CDR3 is 13 residues. CDR3 in DNA: TGCGCCAGCAGCCAAGAGTATTCTAGCGTGCAGTACTTC. Amino acids: CASSQEYSSVQYF.

In its sample, this clone was seen a few times. The rearrangement links TRBV7-9 to TRBJ1-1; 8 nucleotides match TRBD1. Trimming cost V 7 bases and J 2 bases; bases outside gene matches: 12. Germline loops: CDR1 SEHNR, CDR2 FQNEAQ (reference sequence). This CDR3 comprises 16 residues. The CDR3 nucleotides are TGTGCCAGCATTGACCTCCAAGGACAGGGAAACACTGAAGCTTTCTTT. Its protein product is CASIDLQGQGNTEAFF.

The genes are TRBV30 and TRBJ2-1, with D tentatively TRBD1 (5 bases). This CDR3 contains 14 residues. Germline assignment: CDR1 GTSNPN and CDR2 SVGIG (reference sequence). The V gene lost 0 bases and the J gene lost 2 bases, with 8 bases spanning the gap. The CDR3: CAWSVQVAYNEQFF. The DNA of the CDR3 is TGTGCCTGGAGTGTACAGGTCGCCTACAATGAGCAGTTCTTC.

The chain recombines TRBV6-1 with TRBJ2-7, with a possible D match to TRBD1 (6 bases). This CDR3 comprises 15 residues. Trimming left V 7 bases short and J 3 bases short, with 19 bases between. Germline-derived CDR1 and CDR2 are MNHNS and SASEGT. The CDR3: CASNVQGDRSYEQYF. The CDR3 bases are TGTGCCAGCAACGTACAGGGTGACAGAAGCTACGAGCAGTACTTC.

The chain recombines TRBV5-4 with TRBJ2-1; 13 nucleotides match TRBD2. J gave up 4 bases and V 0 bases, and 4 bases lay outside the gene matches. The CDR3 has 17 amino acids. Germline lookup yields CDR1 SGHNT and CDR2 YYREEE (reference sequence). The CDR3 loop is CASSLAGLAGLYNEQFF. In DNA, the CDR3 is TGTGCCAGCAGCTTGGCGGGACTAGCGGGGCTATACAATGAGCAGTTCTTC.

V gene TRBV7-2 combines with J gene TRBJ1-4, with D hard to call. The germline V and J ends were trimmed by 5 bases and 5 bases, with 24 bases remaining between them. Germline CDR1 is SGHTA and CDR2 is FQGNSA. This CDR3 has 18 residues. In DNA form, the CDR3 reads TGTGCCAGCAGCCTCCATCACAGAGCGGGTGGAGGGAATGAAAAACTGTTTTTT. Its protein product is CASSLHHRAGGGNEKLFF. Based on the CDR3 plus reference TRBV7-2 and TRBJ1-4, the full variable domain is GAGVSQSPSNKVTEKGKDVELRCDPISGHTALYWYRQSLGQGLEFLIYFQGNSAPDKSGLPSDRFSAERTGGSVSTLTIQRTQQEDSAVYLCASSLHHRAGGGNEKLFFGSGTQLSVL.

The V call is TRBV10-3, the J call TRBJ1-2; D perhaps matches TRBD1 (5 bases). CDR3 size: 12 residues. Germline lookup yields CDR1 ENHRY and CDR2 SYGVKD. Trimming left V 5 bases short and J 8 bases short, with 12 bases between. CDR3 sequence (DNA): TGTGCCATCAGTAGGGACTCTGGGGGCTACACCTTC. It yields the protein CAISRDSGGYTF.

This clone was observed a few times. V is TRBV5-1 and J is TRBJ2-7; TRBD1 might be the D (5 bases). Between the trimmed V and J ends, which lost 5 bases and 2 bases, there was a span of 14 bases. CDR3 length: 14 amino acids. CDR1 and CDR2 (germline): SGHRS, YFSETQ. The CDR3 reads CASSPGRVPYEQYF. CDR3 bases: TGCGCCAGCAGTCCGGGCAGGGTCCCCTACGAGCAGTACTTC.

The J gene is TRBJ2-7, the V gene TRBV6-6, with 7 bases identical to TRBD2. CDR1 is MNHNY and CDR2 is SVGAGI in the germline V gene (reference sequence). The junction had 6 bases not matched to a gene; V was cut back by 2 bases and J by 5 bases. The CDR3 sequence is 14 residues long. For the CDR3, the DNA is TGTGCCAGCAGTTACGGGGGGGTAGAGGACGAGCAGTACTTC. Translated, it gives CASSYGGVEDEQYF.

The V and J genes are TRBV19 and TRBJ1-2; perhaps TRBD1 as D (5 bases). This CDR3 is built from 14 residues. Looked up from germline, CDR1 is LNHDA and CDR2 is SQIVND (reference sequence). The germline V and J ends were trimmed by 5 bases and 4 bases, with 14 bases remaining between them. The CDR3 bases are TGTGCCAGTAGTCAGGAAGGTAGGGGCTATGGCTACACCTTC. Protein: CASSQEGRGYGYTF.